This TCR beta chain stems from a study of cytomegalovirus exposure and HLA in healthy donors. TCRdb's table, derived via immunoSEQ multiplex PCR, lists solely in-frame clones and lacks some. Here the sample spans under 95,000 clones, approximately 91% being singletons. As for this clone: The target antigen is unknown.

The CDR3 runs to 15 residues. V was pared by 3 bases and J by 0 bases, with 6 bases of the junction left unmatched. Germline V gene data show CDR1 as SQVTM and CDR2 as ANQGSEA. Study findings and constraints: According to the study, roughly 180 TCR beta chains were cytomegalovirus-associated. Rarity characterized most TCR sequences, yet some public TCRs appeared in many donors. Among the CMV-associated chains, a few were confirmed in vitro as specific for CMV antigens.

The donors were part of the 120-subject validation cohort, which stood apart from the roughly 670-subject first cohort. The clonotype was recovered from a young man in good health and CMV-seronegative. Source material: PBMCs. The rearrangement links TRBV29-1 to TRBJ2-7, with TRBD2 matching 9 bases. The CDR3 reads CSVEMAGGDSYEQYF. The CDR3 region has the DNA TGCAGCGTTGAGATGGCGGGAGGGGACTCCTACGAGCAGTACTTC.